Below are 17 T cell receptor beta chains sequenced from a single sample in a study of CD8 T cells in Susac syndrome. Reverse transcription of roughly 0.45 to 1 ug RNA used random hexamers. A single record per CDR3 protein comes from TCRdb applying MiXCR to the immunoSEQ multiplex PCR reads. This sample has about 210,000 distinct CDR3 sequences, with 85% to 95% found just once. The sequenced sample was CD4+ T cells from PBMCs. The origin of the receptors is a human donor in good health.

This chain uses TRBV30 with TRBJ2-7; D is possibly TRBD1 or TRBD2 (5 bases each). The CDR3 spans 13 residues. Deletions cut 2 bases from V and 5 bases from J, with 13 bases between. From germline, CDR1 is GTSNPN and CDR2 SVGIG (reference sequence). The CDR3 protein is CAWSQDRDHEQYV. The CDR3, as DNA: TGTGCCTGGAGTCAGGATAGGGACCACGAGCAGTACGTC.

This chain joins TRBV29-1 and TRBJ1-2, with D tentatively TRBD1 (6 bases). The CDR3 runs 12 residues. The germline CDR1 and CDR2 sequences are SQVTM and ANQGSEA. Trimming pared 7 bases from V and 3 bases from J, leaving 12 bases between. In nucleotides, the CDR3 is TGCAGCGACATAGCAGGGGACTATGGCTACACCTTC. Encoded protein: CSDIAGDYGYTF. The full variable domain, completed using reference TRBV29-1 and TRBJ1-2, is SAVISQKPSRDICQRGTSLTIQCQVDSQVTMMFWYRQQPGQSLTLIATANQGSEATYESGFVIDKFPISRPNLTFSTLTVSNMSPEDSSIYLCSDIAGDYGYTFGSGTRLTVV.

The rearrangement uses TRBV5-1 and TRBJ1-5, with 8 nucleotides matching TRBD1. This CDR3 spans 14 amino acids. Losses at the gene ends were 0 bases for V and 7 bases for J; bases not matched to a gene: 3. Germline assignment: CDR1 SGHRS and CDR2 YFSETQ. CDR3 protein: CASSLETGAQPQHF. Written as DNA, the CDR3 is TGCGCCAGCAGCTTGGAGACAGGGGCCCAGCCCCAGCATTTT.

V gene TRBV3-1 combines with J gene TRBJ2-7; D unresolved. Per germline, CDR1 LGHDT and CDR2 YNNKEL (reference sequence). This CDR3 spans 14 amino acids. V was cut by 3 bases and J by 0 bases, with 9 bases left in between. CDR3 sequence: CASSHGSFSYEQYF. The CDR3, as DNA: TGTGCCAGCAGCCATGGTAGTTTCTCCTACGAGCAGTACTTC.

This chain uses TRBV5-1 with TRBJ2-1; D perhaps matches TRBD2 (5 bases). Germline loops: CDR1 SGHRS, CDR2 YFSETQ. V lost 6 bases to trimming and J lost 2 bases, with 15 bases between them. This CDR3 is built from 15 residues. The CDR3 loop reads CASKEAAGAYNEQFF. CDR3 nucleotides: TGCGCCAGCAAGGAAGCGGCCGGCGCCTACAATGAGCAGTTCTTC. The complete variable domain, with remaining parts taken from reference TRBV5-1 and TRBJ2-1, reads KAGVTQTPRYLIKTRGQQVTLSCSPISGHRSVSWYQQTPGQGLQFLFEYFSETQRNKGNFPGRFSGRQFSNSRSEMNVSTLELGDSALYLCASKEAAGAYNEQFFGPGTRLTVL.

The V call is TRBV11-2, the J call TRBJ2-7, with D possibly matching TRBD1 (6 bases). Germline lookup yields CDR1 SGHAT and CDR2 FQNNGV. CDR3 length: 14 amino acids. Trimming took 4 bases from V and 0 from J, leaving 10 bases between them. In DNA form, the CDR3 reads TGTGCCAGCAGCTCGGGACATAACTCCTACGAGCAGTACGTC. Encoded protein: CASSSGHNSYEQYV.

The rearrangement links TRBV3-1 to TRBJ2-5; D remains unclear. CDR3 size: 14 residues. Germline assignment: CDR1 LGHDT and CDR2 YNNKEL (reference sequence). V lost 1 base and J lost 3, with 9 bases in between. The chain's CDR3 is CASSQAVLEETQYF. CDR3 coding DNA: TGTGCCAGCAGCCAAGCCGTCCTCGAAGAGACCCAGTACTTC.

The V call is TRBV4-1, the J call TRBJ2-5; D not certain. Germline V CDR1 and CDR2: MGHRA, YSYEKL. The CDR3 is 13 amino acids. V lost 3 bases, J lost 5 bases, and 10 bases lay in between. CDR3 sequence (DNA): TGCGCCAGCAGCCAGACCCCCCCCGAGACCCAGTACTTC. Translating gives CASSQTPPETQYF.

This rearrangement joins TRBV20-1 to TRBJ1-1, with D possibly matching TRBD1 (5 bases). V was trimmed by 1 base and J by 9 bases, leaving 21 bases between them. The CDR3 sequence is 15 residues long. Germline CDR1 and CDR2: DFQATT and SNEGSKA (reference sequence). The CDR3 DNA sequence: TGCAGTGCTAGAGCCCCGGACGGGGGAAAGAGAAAAGCTTTCTTT. It yields the protein CSARAPDGGKRKAFF.

V is TRBV15 and J is TRBJ1-3; the D gene is possibly TRBD1 (5 bases). The germline CDR1 and CDR2 sequences are LNHNV and YYDKDF (reference sequence). CDR3 length: 14 residues. Trimming removed 0 bases from V and 8 bases from J, with 11 bases in between. CDR3 nucleotides: TGTGCCACCAGCAGAGATTCAGGGAGGGACACCATATATTTT. Translation gives CATSRDSGRDTIYF.

This clonotype was picked up one time. The V and J genes are TRBV12-3 or TRBV12-4 and TRBJ2-1; D not certain. The CDR3 is 14 residues long. V lost 6 bases and J lost 1, with 10 bases in between. Here the CDR3 DNA reads TGTGCCAGCAGCCCCGACACTTCCTACAATGAGCAGTTCTTC. Its protein product is CASSPDTSYNEQFF.

The chain recombines TRBV20-1 with TRBJ2-7; 10 nucleotides agree with TRBD2. The V segment lost 6 bases and the J segment 1 base; nucleotides outside the gene matches: 6. The germline V gene encodes CDR1 DFQATT and CDR2 SNEGSKA (reference sequence). The CDR3 contains 14 residues. CDR3 region: CSATLAGVSYEQYV. The CDR3 DNA reads TGCAGTGCCACCCTAGCGGGAGTGTCCTACGAGCAGTACGTC.

The J gene is TRBJ1-5, the V gene TRBV9; weak D call: TRBD1 (6 bases). The germline CDR1 and CDR2 sequences are SGDLS and YYNGEE. The CDR3 covers 13 residues. Trimming left V 4 bases short and J 12 bases short, with 17 bases between. CDR3 DNA sequence: TGTGCCAGCAGCCTCCAACCTCAGGGGCTCCAGCATTTT. Translation gives CASSLQPQGLQHF.

This chain links TRBV19 with TRBJ1-3; possibly TRBD1 for D (6 bases). Trimming pared 3 bases from V and 1 base from J, leaving 10 bases between. Germline CDR1 LNHDA, CDR2 SQIVND (reference sequence). The CDR3 consists of 15 residues. This chain's CDR3 is CASSIERGSGNTIYF. The CDR3 DNA reads TGTGCCAGTAGTATCGAAAGGGGGTCTGGAAACACCATATATTTT.

The chain has TRBV20-1 and TRBJ2-6; D gene ambiguous. The CDR3 is 12 amino acids. Germline-derived CDR1 and CDR2 are DFQATT and SNEGSKA (reference sequence). Trimming shortened V by 5 bases and J by 2 bases, and 4 bases separated the two germline ends. Here the CDR3 DNA reads TGCAGTGCTGGGACTGGGGCCAACGTCCTGACTTTC. It yields the protein CSAGTGANVLTF.

The chain has TRBV9 and TRBJ2-7, with TRBD2 matching over 13 bases. The CDR3 is 15 residues long. The germline V gene encodes CDR1 SGDLS and CDR2 YYNGEE. Germline trimming cut 2 bases from V and 2 bases from J; bases unmatched to any gene: 1. In DNA, the CDR3 is TGTGCCAGCAGCGTCGGGACTAGCGGGGCCTACGAGCAGTACTTC. It encodes CASSVGTSGAYEQYF.

J is TRBJ1-2 and V is TRBV10-3; TRBD1 matches 9 bases. The V segment lost 2 bases and the J segment 3 bases; nucleotides outside the gene matches: 13. This CDR3 has 18 amino acids. Per the germline V gene, CDR1 is ENHRY and CDR2 is SYGVKD. The CDR3 coding sequence is TGTGCCATCAGTGAGGCCGGGACAGGGTGGAGTAGGGACTATGGCTACACCTTC. As protein: CAISEAGTGWSRDYGYTF.